This entry is about one T cell receptor beta chain. The CDR3 loop spans 14 amino acids. Germline V gene sequence: CDR1 SGHRS, CDR2 YFSETQ. Trimming took 2 bases from V and 0 from J; bases not matched to a gene: 1. Sequencing was performed with immunoSEQ multiplex PCR; in TCRdb, only in-frame clones are kept and a portion is missing. In the table there are fewer than 350,000 clones, about 86% of which are singletons. The data are from a study of blood T cell repertoires in COVID-19. The chain joins TRBV5-1 to TRBJ1-1; 7 bases map to TRBD1. The sequencing input was PBMCs or T cells enriched from blood (not recorded which). The sequence derives from a woman in her 40s with acute COVID-19. Here the CDR3 reads CASSFTGVNTEAFF. In DNA, the CDR3 is TGCGCCAGCAGCTTCACAGGGGTGAACACTGAAGCTTTCTTT.